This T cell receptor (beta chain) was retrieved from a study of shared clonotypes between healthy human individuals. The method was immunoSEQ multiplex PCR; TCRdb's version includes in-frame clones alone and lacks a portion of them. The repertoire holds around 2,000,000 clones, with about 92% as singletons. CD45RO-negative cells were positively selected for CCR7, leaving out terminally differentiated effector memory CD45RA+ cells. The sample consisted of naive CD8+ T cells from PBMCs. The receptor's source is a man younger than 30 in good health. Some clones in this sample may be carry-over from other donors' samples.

Here the CDR3 reads CASSLGRDTQYF. CDR3 bases: TGTGCCAGCAGCTTAGGTCGAGATACGCAGTATTTT. V usage is TRBV7-5 and J usage is TRBJ2-3; the D segment call TRBD2 is taken from the table without a DNA check. TRBV7-5 is given as a pseudogene. The CDR3 has 12 residues.